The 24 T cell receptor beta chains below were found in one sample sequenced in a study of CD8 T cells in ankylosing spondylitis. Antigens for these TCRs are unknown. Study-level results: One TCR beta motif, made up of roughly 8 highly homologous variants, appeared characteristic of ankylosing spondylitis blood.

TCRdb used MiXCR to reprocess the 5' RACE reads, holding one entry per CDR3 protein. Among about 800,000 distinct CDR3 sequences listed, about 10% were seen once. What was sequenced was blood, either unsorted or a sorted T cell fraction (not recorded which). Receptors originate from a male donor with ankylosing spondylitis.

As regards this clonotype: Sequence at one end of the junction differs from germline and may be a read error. The CDR3 region has the DNA TGTGCTAGCAGCGAAGGAGCCCGCTCTGGAAACACCATATATTTT. Translated, it gives CASSEGARSGNTIYF. The chain employs TRBV7-7 and TRBJ1-3; D call uncertain. Germline-derived CDR1 and CDR2 are SSHAT and FNYEAQ (reference sequence). The CDR3 runs 15 residues.

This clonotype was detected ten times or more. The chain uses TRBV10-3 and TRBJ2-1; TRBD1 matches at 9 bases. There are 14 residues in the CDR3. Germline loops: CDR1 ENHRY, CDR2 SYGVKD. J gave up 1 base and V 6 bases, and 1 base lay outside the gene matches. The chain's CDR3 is CAISGQGSYNEQFF. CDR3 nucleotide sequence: TGTGCCATCAGCGGACAGGGGTCCTACAATGAGCAGTTCTTC.

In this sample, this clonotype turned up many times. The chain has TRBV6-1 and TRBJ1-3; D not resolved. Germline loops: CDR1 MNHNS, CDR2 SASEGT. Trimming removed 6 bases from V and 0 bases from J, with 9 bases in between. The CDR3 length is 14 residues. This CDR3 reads CASSRGVSGNTIYF. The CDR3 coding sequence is TGTGCCAGCAGCCGAGGAGTCTCTGGAAACACCATATATTTT.

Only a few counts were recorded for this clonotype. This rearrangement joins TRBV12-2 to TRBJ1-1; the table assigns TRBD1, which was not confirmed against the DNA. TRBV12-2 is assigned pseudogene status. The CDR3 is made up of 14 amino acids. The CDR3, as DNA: TGTGCAAGTCGCTTACTCAGGGGGAACACTGAAGCTTTCTTT. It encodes CASRLLRGNTEAFF.

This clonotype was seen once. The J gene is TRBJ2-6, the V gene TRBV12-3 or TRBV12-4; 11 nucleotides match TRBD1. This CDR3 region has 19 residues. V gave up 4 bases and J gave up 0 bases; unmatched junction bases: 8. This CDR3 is CASSYPGTGGISGANVLTF. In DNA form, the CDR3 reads TGTGCCAGCAGTTACCCCGGGACAGGGGGAATCTCTGGGGCCAACGTCCTGACTTTC.

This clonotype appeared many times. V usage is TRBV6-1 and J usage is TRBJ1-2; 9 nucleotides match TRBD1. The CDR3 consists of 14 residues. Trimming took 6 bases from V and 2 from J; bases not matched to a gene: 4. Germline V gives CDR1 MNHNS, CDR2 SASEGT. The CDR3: CASSTGTGNYGYTF. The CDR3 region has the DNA TGTGCCAGCAGCACCGGGACAGGGAACTATGGCTACACCTTC.

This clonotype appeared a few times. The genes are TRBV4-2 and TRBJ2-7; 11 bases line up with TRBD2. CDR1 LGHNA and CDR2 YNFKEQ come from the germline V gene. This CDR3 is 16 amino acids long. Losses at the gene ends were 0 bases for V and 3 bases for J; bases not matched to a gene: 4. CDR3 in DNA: TGTGCCAGCAGCCAAGATCAAACTAGCGGGGGCTACGAGCAGTACTTC. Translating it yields CASSQDQTSGGYEQYF.

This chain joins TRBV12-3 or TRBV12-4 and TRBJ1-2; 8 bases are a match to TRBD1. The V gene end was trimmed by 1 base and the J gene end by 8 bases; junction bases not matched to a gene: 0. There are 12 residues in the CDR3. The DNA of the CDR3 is TGTGCCAGCAGTTTAGGGACAGGGGGCTACACCTTC. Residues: CASSLGTGGYTF.

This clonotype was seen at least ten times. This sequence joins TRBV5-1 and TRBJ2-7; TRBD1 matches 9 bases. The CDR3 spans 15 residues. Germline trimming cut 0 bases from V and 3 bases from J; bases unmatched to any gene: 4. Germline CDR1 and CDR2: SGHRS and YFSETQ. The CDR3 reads CASSLADRGYYEQYF. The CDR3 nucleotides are TGCGCCAGCAGCTTGGCTGACAGGGGGTACTACGAGCAGTACTTC.

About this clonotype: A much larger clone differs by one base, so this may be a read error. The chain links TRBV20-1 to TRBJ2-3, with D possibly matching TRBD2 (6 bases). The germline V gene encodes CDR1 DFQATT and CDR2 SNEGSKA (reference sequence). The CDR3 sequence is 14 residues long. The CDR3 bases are TGCAGTGCTATCGGCACCACTAGCACAGATACGCGGTATTTT. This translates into CSAIGTTSTDTRYF.

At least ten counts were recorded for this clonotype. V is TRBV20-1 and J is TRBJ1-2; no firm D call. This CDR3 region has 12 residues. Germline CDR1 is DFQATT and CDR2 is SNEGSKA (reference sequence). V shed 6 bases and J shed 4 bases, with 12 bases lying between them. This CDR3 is CSAQYSIYGYTF. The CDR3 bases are TGCAGTGCCCAGTACAGTATCTATGGCTACACCTTC.

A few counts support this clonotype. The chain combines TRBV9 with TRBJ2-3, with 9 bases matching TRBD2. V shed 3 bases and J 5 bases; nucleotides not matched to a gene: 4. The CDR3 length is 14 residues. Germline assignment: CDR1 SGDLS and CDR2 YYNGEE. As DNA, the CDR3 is TGTGCCAGCAGCGCCGGACTAGCGATAGATACGCAGTATTTT. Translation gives CASSAGLAIDTQYF.

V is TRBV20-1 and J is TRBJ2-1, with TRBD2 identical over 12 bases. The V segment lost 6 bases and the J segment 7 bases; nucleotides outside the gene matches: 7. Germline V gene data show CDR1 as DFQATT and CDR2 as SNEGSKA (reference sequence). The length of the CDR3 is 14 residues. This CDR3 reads CSAQTSGSENEQFF. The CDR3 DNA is TGCAGTGCCCAGACTAGCGGGAGCGAGAATGAGCAGTTCTTC.

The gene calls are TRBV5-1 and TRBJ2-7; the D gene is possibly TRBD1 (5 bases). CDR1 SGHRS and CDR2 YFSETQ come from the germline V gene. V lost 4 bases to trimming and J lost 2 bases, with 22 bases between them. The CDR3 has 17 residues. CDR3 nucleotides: TGCGCCAGCAGCGGATTACTGGCAGGGTACCCCCCCTACGAGCAGTACTTC. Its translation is CASSGLLAGYPPYEQYF. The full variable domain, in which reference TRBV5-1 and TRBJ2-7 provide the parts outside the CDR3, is KAGVTQTPRYLIKTRGQQVTLSCSPISGHRSVSWYQQTPGQGLQFLFEYFSETQRNKGNFPGRFSGRQFSNSRSEMNVSTLELGDSALYLCASSGLLAGYPPYEQYFGPGTRLTVT.

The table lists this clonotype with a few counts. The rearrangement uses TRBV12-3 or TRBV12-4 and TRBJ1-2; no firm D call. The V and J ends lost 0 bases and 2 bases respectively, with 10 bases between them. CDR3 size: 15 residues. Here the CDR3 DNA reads TGTGCCAGCAGTTTAGCCGGCAGGCGCAACTATGGCTACACCTTC. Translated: CASSLAGRRNYGYTF.

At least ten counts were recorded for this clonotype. DNA of the CDR3: TGCAGTGCTAGCCTACAGGGAAGCTATGGCTACACCTTC. It specifies CSASLQGSYGYTF. The chain is built from TRBV20-1 and TRBJ1-2, with a tentative D call TRBD1 (6 bases). Germline V gene lookup returns CDR1 DFQATT and CDR2 SNEGSKA (reference sequence). The CDR3 runs 13 residues. V was shortened by 3 bases and J by 4 bases, with 12 bases between the two germline ends.

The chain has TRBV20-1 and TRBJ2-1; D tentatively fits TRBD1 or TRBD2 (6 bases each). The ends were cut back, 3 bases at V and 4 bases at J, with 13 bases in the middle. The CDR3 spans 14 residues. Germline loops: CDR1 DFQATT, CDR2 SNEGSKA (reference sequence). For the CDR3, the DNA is TGCAGTGCTAGCACGGGGGCGCAGTACAATGAGCAGTTCTTC. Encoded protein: CSASTGAQYNEQFF.

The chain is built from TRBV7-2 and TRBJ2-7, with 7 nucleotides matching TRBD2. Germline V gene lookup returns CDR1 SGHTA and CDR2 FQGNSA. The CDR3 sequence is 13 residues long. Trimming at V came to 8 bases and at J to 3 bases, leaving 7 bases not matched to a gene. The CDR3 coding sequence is TGTGCCAGCGAGTCGGGAGGTATCTACGAGCAGTACTTC. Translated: CASESGGIYEQYF.

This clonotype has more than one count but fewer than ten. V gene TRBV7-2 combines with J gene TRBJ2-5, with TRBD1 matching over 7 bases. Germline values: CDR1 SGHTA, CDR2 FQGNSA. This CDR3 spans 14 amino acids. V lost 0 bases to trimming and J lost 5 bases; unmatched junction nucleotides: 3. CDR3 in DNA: TGTGCCAGCAGCTTAGCGCTCAGGGGGGAGACCCAGTACTTC. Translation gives CASSLALRGETQYF.

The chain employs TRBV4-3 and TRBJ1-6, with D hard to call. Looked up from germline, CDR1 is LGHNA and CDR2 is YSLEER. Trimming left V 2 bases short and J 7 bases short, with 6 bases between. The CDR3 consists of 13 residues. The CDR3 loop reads CASSQFRNSPLHF. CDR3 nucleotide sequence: TGCGCCAGCAGCCAATTTCGCAATTCACCCCTCCACTTT.

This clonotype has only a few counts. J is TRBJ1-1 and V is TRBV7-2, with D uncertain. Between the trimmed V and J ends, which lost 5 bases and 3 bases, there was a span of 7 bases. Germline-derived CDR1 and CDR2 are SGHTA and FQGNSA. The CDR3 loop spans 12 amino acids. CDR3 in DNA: TGTGCCAGCAGCCGTGAGTACACTGAAGCTTTCTTT. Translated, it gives CASSREYTEAFF.

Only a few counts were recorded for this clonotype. CDR3 region: CASSFMRGRSLVEGYTF. DNA for the CDR3: TGTGCCAGCAGCTTTATGCGGGGACGGTCTTTAGTAGAGGGCTACACCTTC. This rearrangement joins TRBV7-2 to TRBJ1-2; D perhaps matches TRBD1 (5 bases). CDR3 length: 17 amino acids. V lost 3 bases and J 8 bases, leaving 25 bases between the germline ends. Germline CDR1 reads SGHTA; CDR2 reads FQGNSA.

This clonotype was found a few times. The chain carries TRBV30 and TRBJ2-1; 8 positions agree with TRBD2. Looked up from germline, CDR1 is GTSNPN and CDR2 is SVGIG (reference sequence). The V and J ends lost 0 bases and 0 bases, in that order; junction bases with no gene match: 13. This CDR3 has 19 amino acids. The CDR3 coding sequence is TGTGCCTGGAGTGTACGAAGGGGTAGCGGGACCCGCTCCTACAATGAGCAGTTCTTC. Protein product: CAWSVRRGSGTRSYNEQFF.

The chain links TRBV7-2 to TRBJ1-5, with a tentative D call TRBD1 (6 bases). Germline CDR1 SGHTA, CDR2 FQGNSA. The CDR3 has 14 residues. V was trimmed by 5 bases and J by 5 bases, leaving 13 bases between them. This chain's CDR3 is CASSMQGTYQPQHF. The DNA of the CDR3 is TGTGCCAGCAGCATGCAGGGGACCTATCAGCCCCAGCATTTT.